Here is one T cell receptor (beta chain) with its context. The sample is drawn from a study of T cell changes during pregnancy in multiple sclerosis. Generated by immunoSEQ multiplex PCR, the TCRdb table keeps only in-frame clones and is missing some. The sample comprises around 85,000 clones, about nine tenths of which are singletons, and roughly 3.5% rests with the top ten. The CDR3 has 16 residues. The TCR sequence derives from a female donor in good health, serving as a control in a pregnancy study. Some clones in this sample may be carry-over from other donors' samples. The starting material was PBMCs, obtained in the first trimester of pregnancy. V and J are TRBV21-1 and TRBJ1-2. TRBV21-1 is an annotated pseudogene. The CDR3: CASSKSIQGGPYGYTF. Written as DNA, the CDR3 is TGTGCCAGCAGCAAATCCATACAAGGAGGACCCTATGGCTACACCTTC.